The rows below give T cell receptor beta chains drawn from one sample of a study of blood T cell repertoires in COVID-19. Method: immunoSEQ multiplex PCR; TCRdb's copy keeps in-frame clones and lacks some. The table records just under 85,000 clones, 70% to 90% of them present only once. Material for sequencing was peripheral blood. The receptors were sampled from a man older than 75 with active or convalescent COVID-19. Each CDR3 is given with its conserved first and last residue. The D gene is left open where the match is weak. Rows give clone size only sometimes, using once, few, many, or a class for an expanded clone.

cdr3_nt,cdr3_aa,clone_size,d_call,v_call,j_call
TGTGCCAGCAGTGAATGGACAGGGGGCACGGAGACCCAGTACTTC,CASSEWTGGTETQYF,-,TRBD1,TRBV25-1,TRBJ2-5
TGCGCCAGCAGACGACAGGCTAACACCGGGGAGCTGTTTTTT,CASRRQANTGELFF,once,-,TRBV10-1,TRBJ2-2
TGTGCCAGCAGTTACCCCGGTCGTCAGCCCCAGCATTTT,CASSYPGRQPQHF,-,-,TRBV6-2/TRBV6-3,TRBJ1-5
TGTGCCAGCTCACCAGCGGGACCATTTAGTGCCCTCCACTTT,CASSPAGPFSALHF,-,-,TRBV18,TRBJ1-6
TGTGCCAGCAGCCAAGGACTAGCGGGGAACAATGAGCAGTTCTTC,CASSQGLAGNNEQFF,few,TRBD2,TRBV3-1/TRBV3-2,TRBJ2-1
TGCGCCAGCAGCGAACAGGGGGTTGGGGCCAACGTCCTGACTTTC,CASSEQGVGANVLTF,-,TRBD1,TRBV5-1,TRBJ2-6
TGTGCCAGCAAAACAGGGGGCGGATACACCATATATTTT,CASKTGGGYTIYF,-,TRBD1,TRBV25-1,TRBJ1-3
TGTGCCAGTTGCACAGGACCTTTCTCTGGAAACACCATATATTTT,CASCTGPFSGNTIYF,once,-,TRBV19,TRBJ1-3
TGTGCCAGCATCCCGACAGGGGGCTTGGGCACTGAAGCTTTCTTT,CASIPTGGLGTEAFF,few,TRBD1,TRBV7-9,TRBJ1-1
TGTGCCAGTAGTATAGACCCGAGCAGGCGGAACACTGAAGCTTTCTTT,CASSIDPSRRNTEAFF,once,-,TRBV19,TRBJ1-1
TGTGCCAGCAGTCGCGGCAACTCCTACAATGAGCAGTTCTTC,CASSRGNSYNEQFF,-,-,TRBV27,TRBJ2-1
TGCGCCAGCAGTCAATCTGATGACACGGACAATGAGCAGTTCTTC,CASSQSDDTDNEQFF,once,-,TRBV23-1,TRBJ2-1
TGTGCCAGCAGCTTAGGTTCGGGGGGGCGTTTCAATGAGCAGTTCTTC,CASSLGSGGRFNEQFF,-,TRBD2,TRBV7-2,TRBJ2-1
TGTGCCAGCAGCGACCTTACAGGGGGTTCACCCCTCCACTTT,CASSDLTGGSPLHF,-,TRBD1,TRBV9,TRBJ1-6
TGTGCCAGTTCCGGGACATTGAACACTGAAGCTTTCTTT,CASSGTLNTEAFF,-,-,TRBV19,TRBJ1-1
TGTGCCAGCAGCCAAAGCGACACCATATATTTT,CASSQSDTIYF,-,-,TRBV3-1/TRBV3-2,TRBJ1-3
TGTGCCACCAGCAGTGCCTTCGAGAGGACAACTAATGAAAAACTGTTTTTT,CATSSAFERTTNEKLFF,-,-,TRBV15,TRBJ1-4
TGTGCCAGCAGTAATACAGGGGGCCCTAACTATGGCTACACCTTC,CASSNTGGPNYGYTF,-,TRBD1,TRBV25-1,TRBJ1-2
TGTGCCAGCAGCTCCCCCGGGGGAGAGGCTGAAAAACTGTTTTTT,CASSSPGGEAEKLFF,-,-,TRBV6-5,TRBJ1-4
TGTGCCAGCTCACCACCGTTAGCGGGCACAGATACGCAGTATTTT,CASSPPLAGTDTQYF,-,-,TRBV18,TRBJ2-3
TGTGCCAGCCGCGCCATCTATGGCTACACCTTC,CASRAIYGYTF,-,-,TRBV25-1,TRBJ1-2
TGCGCCAGCAGCCCGGCAGGTAGCAATCAGCCCCAGCATTTT,CASSPAGSNQPQHF,once,-,TRBV10-2,TRBJ1-5
TGTGCCAGCACCGACACCGTCACTAGCGGGAGTTACACCGGGGAGCTGTTTTTT,CASTDTVTSGSYTGELFF,-,TRBD2,TRBV7-2,TRBJ2-2
TGTGCCAGCAGCTTAGGAATCGGAGCGGGAGGAGCCGGGGAGCTGTTTTTT,CASSLGIGAGGAGELFF,-,TRBD2,TRBV7-2,TRBJ2-2
TGTGCCAGCAGCCGTCAGAAAGAGACCCAGTACTTC,CASSRQKETQYF,-,-,TRBV6-5,TRBJ2-5
TGTGCCAGTAGGGGGGGACAGAGCAATCAGCCCCAGCATTTT,CASRGGQSNQPQHF,once,TRBD1,TRBV19,TRBJ1-5
TGTGCCATTCAGGAGGACTCTGGGGCCAACGTCCTGACTTTC,CAIQEDSGANVLTF,-,-,TRBV24-1,TRBJ2-6
TGTGCCAGCAGCTTTATGGGCCCTTATAATTCACCCCTCCACTTT,CASSFMGPYNSPLHF,-,-,TRBV13,TRBJ1-6
TGTGCCAGCAGTCCGCACAGGGGCCAGAACACTGAAGCTTTCTTT,CASSPHRGQNTEAFF,-,TRBD1,TRBV6-5,TRBJ1-1
TGTGCCACCAGTGATTTGGATTCAGGACAGGGACGATATGAGCAGTTCTTC,CATSDLDSGQGRYEQFF,-,TRBD1,TRBV24-1,TRBJ2-1
TGCGCCAGCAGTGAGTCGACTCGAACTAATTCACCCCTCCACTTT,CASSESTRTNSPLHF,-,-,TRBV10-2,TRBJ1-6
TGTGCCAGCTCACCTCAATCCGGGACAGGGAGAGAGACCCAGTACTTC,CASSPQSGTGRETQYF,-,TRBD1,TRBV18,TRBJ2-5
TGTGCCAGCAGCTTAGTGCCCAGTGGGAGCCACAATGAGCAGTTCTTC,CASSLVPSGSHNEQFF,-,-,TRBV7-2,TRBJ2-1
TGTGCCAGTAGCCGACAGAAAGATGAAAAACTGTTTTTT,CASSRQKDEKLFF,-,-,TRBV19,TRBJ1-4
TGTGCCAGCAGCTTTGGAGGGAGATACAATGAGCAGTTCTTC,CASSFGGRYNEQFF,-,-,TRBV7-3,TRBJ2-1
TGTGCCAGCAGCTTACAATCCAGACGTTCGGGAGTTACAGATACGCAGTATTTT,CASSLQSRRSGVTDTQYF,-,-,TRBV7-2,TRBJ2-3
TGTGCCAGCACCCTCGGGGGGGGCCGGGAAAAACTGTTTTTT,CASTLGGGREKLFF,-,-,TRBV28,TRBJ1-4
TGTGCCAGCAGTTTTGGAGTTTACACTGAAGCTTTCTTT,CASSFGVYTEAFF,-,-,TRBV12-3/TRBV12-4,TRBJ1-1
TGTGCCAGCGGGGACTTCAGGGGGTCGGCCGGGGAGCTGTTTTTT,CASGDFRGSAGELFF,-,-,TRBV11-2,TRBJ2-2
TGCGCCAGCAGCTTGGCCTGGGCCACTGAAGCTTTCTTT,CASSLAWATEAFF,-,-,TRBV5-1,TRBJ1-1
TGTGCCAGCAGCTTAGCGAAGGGGCCCCAGTGGGGGCAGTATTTT,CASSLAKGPQWGQYF,once,-,TRBV7-8,TRBJ2-3
TGCAGCGTTGAAAATACAGGCTACTATGGCTACACCTTC,CSVENTGYYGYTF,-,-,TRBV29-1,TRBJ1-2
TGCGCCAGCTCCTTCGGAGGGCAGGGCACTGAAGCTTTCTTT,CASSFGGQGTEAFF,-,-,TRBV10-1,TRBJ1-1
TGTGCCAGCAGCTTAGATCGGGGAAGTCGCACTGAAGCTTTCTTT,CASSLDRGSRTEAFF,-,-,TRBV7-9,TRBJ1-1
TGTGCCATCAGTGAGCCTGGGACAGCAGAAAAACTGTTTTTT,CAISEPGTAEKLFF,-,TRBD1,TRBV10-3,TRBJ1-4
TGCGCCAGCAGTTACTACAGGGGTAGGTCACCCCTCCACTTT,CASSYYRGRSPLHF,-,TRBD1,TRBV5-1,TRBJ1-6
TGTGCCAGCAGTGGACAGGGAAACACTGAAGCTTTCTTT,CASSGQGNTEAFF,-,TRBD1,TRBV2,TRBJ1-1
TGCGCCAGCATCCAGGGGGCTTCTTCCGGGGAGCTGTTTTTT,CASIQGASSGELFF,-,TRBD1,TRBV5-1,TRBJ2-2
TGTGCCAGCAGTTTAGAGCGCCCAGGGGATAATAATGGCTACACCTTC,CASSLERPGDNNGYTF,-,-,TRBV27,TRBJ1-2
TGCGCCAGCAGCCCTGGGGGGGAGCACTATGGCTACACCTTC,CASSPGGEHYGYTF,-,-,TRBV5-1,TRBJ1-2
TGCGCCAGCAGCCAAAGGGACAGCGGACACACCGGGGAGCTGTTTTTT,CASSQRDSGHTGELFF,-,TRBD1,TRBV5-1,TRBJ2-2
TGTGCCACCAGTGATTTGTCGACTAGCGGGGCGGGGGAGACCCAGTACTTC,CATSDLSTSGAGETQYF,-,TRBD2,TRBV24-1,TRBJ2-5
TGTGCCAGCAGCTTACGAGGGGAGGGGACTGAAGCTTTCTTT,CASSLRGEGTEAFF,-,-,TRBV7-9,TRBJ1-1
TGTGCCACCAGTGATTGGAGAATAGCGGAGGTGCAGTATTTT,CATSDWRIAEVQYF,-,-,TRBV24-1,TRBJ2-3
TGTGCCAGCAGCGTACGGGACTCTGGAAACACCATATATTTT,CASSVRDSGNTIYF,-,-,TRBV9,TRBJ1-3